These T cell receptor beta chains were read from a single sample in a study of T cells in localized non-small cell lung cancer. The protocol was immunoSEQ multiplex PCR, while the TCRdb copy is restricted to in-frame clones and leaves out a portion. The sample records about 15,000 clones, 75% to 90% being singletons. The specimen was peripheral blood, collected before any cancer treatment. The receptors originated from a woman aged 35 to 70 with stage I lung adenocarcinoma. Each CDR3 is given with its conserved first and last residue. The order of the fields is V gene, clone size, J gene, D gene, CDR3 DNA, CDR3 protein. A D gene is named only where the DNA matches it firmly. Part of the rows lack a size; the others show once, few, many or a class for expanded clones.

>TRBV7-2|once|TRBJ2-5|TRBD2
TGTGCCAGCAGCTCAGGGACTAGCGGGGTATCAGAGACCCAGTACTTC
CASSSGTSGVSETQYF
>TRBV19|-|TRBJ2-1|-
TGTGCCAGTAGTAGGGACGGGAACTCCTACAATGAGCAGTTCTTC
CASSRDGNSYNEQFF
>TRBV5-1|once|TRBJ2-7|TRBD1
TGCGCCAGCAGCTTGCCCAAACCGGGACAGGGGGCCCTCCCCTACGAGCAGTACTTC
CASSLPKPGQGALPYEQYF
>TRBV19|-|TRBJ1-5|TRBD1
TGTGCCAGTGTGGGACAGGAAGGAGTAACGGGCAATCAGCCCCAGCATTTT
CASVGQEGVTGNQPQHF
>TRBV27|-|TRBJ2-7|-
TGTGCCAGCAGTTTATCGGACGGAGGGGTCCCCTACGAGCAGTACTTC
CASSLSDGGVPYEQYF
>TRBV19|-|TRBJ1-1|-
TGTGCAGGTCGTCGTCGTGAGGGCACTGAAGCTTTCTTT
CAGRRREGTEAFF
>TRBV10-2|-|TRBJ2-5|TRBD2
TGCGCCAGCAGGTTTGCGGGGGAAGAGACCCAGTACTTC
CASRFAGEETQYF
>TRBV19|-|TRBJ1-2|-
TGTGCCAGTAGTATAGAGCAGGGCGGGTATGGCTACACCTTC
CASSIEQGGYGYTF
>TRBV7-2|-|TRBJ1-5|-
TGTGCCAGCAGCTTAGGGGGCCCCCCCACCAGCAATCAGCCCCAGCATTTT
CASSLGGPPTSNQPQHF
>TRBV30|-|TRBJ1-2|-
TGTGCCTGGATTAGGGAGGGCGTAGCTAACTATGGCTACACCTTC
CAWIREGVANYGYTF
>TRBV7-2|-|TRBJ2-3|TRBD2
TGTGCCAGCAGCTTGACTAGCGGACTCCGCGCAGATACGCAGTATTTT
CASSLTSGLRADTQYF
>TRBV7-8|-|TRBJ2-6|-
TGTGCCAGCAGTGGCGGCAGGGCTATAAACTCTGGGGCCAACGTCCTGACTTTC
CASSGGRAINSGANVLTF
>TRBV19|-|TRBJ2-1|-
TGTGCCAGTAGTATAGATCAGGGGCGGAACAATGAGCAGTTCTTC
CASSIDQGRNNEQFF
>TRBV7-6|-|TRBJ1-3|-
TGTGCCAGCAGCTTAGGTTCCAGAAACACCATATATTTT
CASSLGSRNTIYF
>TRBV19|-|TRBJ1-2|-
TGTGCCAGTAGCCCCGGACGTAGCTATGGCTACACCTTC
CASSPGRSYGYTF
>TRBV6-5|-|TRBJ2-2|-
TGTGCCAGCAGTCTAGACAGCCAGAACACCGGGGAGCTGTTTTTT
CASSLDSQNTGELFF
>TRBV29-1|-|TRBJ2-1|-
TGCAGCGCCCTAGGGGGGGGGACCTACAATGAGCAGTTCTTC
CSALGGGTYNEQFF
>TRBV19|-|TRBJ2-7|-
TGTGCCAGTAGTACAGGGCCTGGAAGCGAGCAGTACTTC
CASSTGPGSEQYF
>TRBV28|-|TRBJ1-5|-
TGTGCCAGCACGGCGGGGCTACCAAATCAGCCCCAGCATTTT
CASTAGLPNQPQHF
>TRBV9|-|TRBJ2-7|-
TGTGTCAAGGGGGGGAGGTCCTACGAGCAGTACTTC
CVKGGRSYEQYF
>TRBV7-2|-|TRBJ2-5|-
TGTGCCAGCAGCGGAGGTGGAGAGACCCAGTACTTC
CASSGGGETQYF
>TRBV10-3|-|TRBJ1-1|-
TGTGCCATCAGTCAGACAGGGAACACTGAAGCTTTCTTT
CAISQTGNTEAFF
>TRBV9|few|TRBJ1-4|TRBD1
TGTGCCAGCAGCGTACGAGGGGGCTATGATAATGAAAAACTGTTTTTT
CASSVRGGYDNEKLFF
>TRBV18|-|TRBJ1-1|TRBD1
TGTGCCAGCTCAACACAGGGGAAGCTCACTGAAGCTTTCTTT
CASSTQGKLTEAFF
>TRBV7-9|-|TRBJ2-1|-
TGTGCCAGCAGCTTATCAGGACCGTACAATGAGCAGTTCTTC
CASSLSGPYNEQFF
>TRBV5-1|-|TRBJ1-2|TRBD1
TGCGCCAGCAGCCCGGACAGGGGACGGGGAAACTATGGCTACACCTTC
CASSPDRGRGNYGYTF
>TRBV7-9|-|TRBJ1-5|TRBD1
TGTGCCAGCAGCCATGGACAGGAGAATCAGCCCCAGCATTTT
CASSHGQENQPQHF
>TRBV28|once|TRBJ2-7|TRBD2
TGTGCCAGCAGCCCCGGGACTAGCGATGAGCAGTACTTC
CASSPGTSDEQYF